This record looks at one T cell receptor (beta chain) sequence and its context. Its target is not known. The sample is drawn from a study of cytomegalovirus exposure and HLA in healthy donors. Overall study findings and caveats: The authors judged a highly shared variant cluster likely a sequencing artifact. An analysis done earlier found most TCR beta V segments productive about 87% or about 30% of the time.

The PCR used 60 Vbeta and 13 Jbeta primers. Libraries were prepared by immunoSEQ multiplex PCR; TCRdb keeps only in-frame clonotypes and omits some of them. The table shows fewer than 150,000 clones, with 76% occurring only once. The J segment lost 4 bases and the V segment lost 3 bases, leaving 2 bases of the junction unmatched. Germline-derived CDR1 and CDR2 are SGDLS and YYNGEE. This CDR3 is 14 amino acids long. The clonotype comes from a man between 18 and 35 years old in good health and CMV-seronegative. Sample: PBMCs. The chain is built from TRBV9 and TRBJ1-4, with 8 bases that match TRBD1. CDR3 sequence: CASSAGGFNEKLFF. For the CDR3, the DNA is TGTGCCAGCAGCGCAGGGGGCTTTAATGAAAAACTGTTTTTT.